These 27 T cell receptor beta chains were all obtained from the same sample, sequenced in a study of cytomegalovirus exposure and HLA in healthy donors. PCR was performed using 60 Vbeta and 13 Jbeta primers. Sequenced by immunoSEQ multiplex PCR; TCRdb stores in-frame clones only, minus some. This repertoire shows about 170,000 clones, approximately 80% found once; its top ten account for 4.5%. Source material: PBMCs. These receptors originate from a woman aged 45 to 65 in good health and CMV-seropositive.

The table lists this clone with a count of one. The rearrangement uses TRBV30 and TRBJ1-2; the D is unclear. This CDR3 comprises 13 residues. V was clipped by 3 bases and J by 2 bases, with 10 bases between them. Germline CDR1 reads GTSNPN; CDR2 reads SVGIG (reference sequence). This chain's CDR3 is CAWSPRENYGYTF. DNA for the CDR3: TGTGCCTGGAGCCCGCGGGAGAACTATGGCTACACCTTC.

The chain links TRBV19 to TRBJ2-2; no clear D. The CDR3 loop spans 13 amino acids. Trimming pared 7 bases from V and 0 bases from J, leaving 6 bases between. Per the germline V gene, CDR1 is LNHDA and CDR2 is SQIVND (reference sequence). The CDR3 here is CASNEANTGELFF. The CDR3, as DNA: TGTGCCAGTAATGAGGCGAACACCGGGGAGCTGTTTTTT. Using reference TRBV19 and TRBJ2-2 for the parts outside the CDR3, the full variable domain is DGGITQSPKYLFRKEGQNVTLSCEQNLNHDAMYWYRQDPGQGLRLIYYSQIVNDFQKGDIAEGYSVSREKKESFPLTVTSAQKNPTAFYLCASNEANTGELFFGEGSRLTVL.

CDR3 amino acids: CSVEEGGDTEAFF. CDR3 bases: TGCAGCGTTGAAGAGGGGGGGGACACTGAAGCTTTCTTT. The chain carries TRBV29-1 and TRBJ1-1, with D possibly being TRBD1 (5 bases). CDR3 length: 13 residues. Germline V gene lookup returns CDR1 SQVTM and CDR2 ANQGSEA. Between the trimmed V and J ends, which lost 0 bases and 3 bases, there was a span of 8 bases.

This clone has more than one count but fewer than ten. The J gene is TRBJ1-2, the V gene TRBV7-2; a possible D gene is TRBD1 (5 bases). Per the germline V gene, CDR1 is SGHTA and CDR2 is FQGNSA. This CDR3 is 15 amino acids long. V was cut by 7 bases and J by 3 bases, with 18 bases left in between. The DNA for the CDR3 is TGTGCCAGCACCCTCGGGGGGGATCTGCACTATGGCTACACCTTC. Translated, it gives CASTLGGDLHYGYTF.

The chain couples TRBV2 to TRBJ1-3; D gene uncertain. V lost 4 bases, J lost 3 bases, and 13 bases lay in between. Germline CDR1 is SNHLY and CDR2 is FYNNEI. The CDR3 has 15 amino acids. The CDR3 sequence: CASSVFGVSGNTIYF. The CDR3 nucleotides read TGTGCCAGCAGTGTTTTCGGGGTTAGTGGAAACACCATATATTTT.

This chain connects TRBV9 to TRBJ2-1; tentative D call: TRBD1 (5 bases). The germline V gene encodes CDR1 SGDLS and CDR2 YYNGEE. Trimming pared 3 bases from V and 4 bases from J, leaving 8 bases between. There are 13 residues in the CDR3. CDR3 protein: CASSATVYNEQFF. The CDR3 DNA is TGTGCCAGCAGCGCGACAGTATACAATGAGCAGTTCTTC.

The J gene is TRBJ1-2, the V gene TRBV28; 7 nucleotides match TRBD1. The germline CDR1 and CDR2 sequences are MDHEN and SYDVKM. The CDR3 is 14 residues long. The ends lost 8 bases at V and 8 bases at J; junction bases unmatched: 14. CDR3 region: CASLPGQHTTGYTF. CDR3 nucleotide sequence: TGTGCCAGCCTCCCGGGACAGCATACTACCGGCTACACCTTC.

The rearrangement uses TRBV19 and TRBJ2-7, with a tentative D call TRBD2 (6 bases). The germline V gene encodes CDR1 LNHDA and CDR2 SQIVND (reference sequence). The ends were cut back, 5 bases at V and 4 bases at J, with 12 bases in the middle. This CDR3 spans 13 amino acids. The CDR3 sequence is CASSFGTDYEQYF. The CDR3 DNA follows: TGTGCCAGTAGTTTCGGGACTGATTACGAGCAGTACTTC.

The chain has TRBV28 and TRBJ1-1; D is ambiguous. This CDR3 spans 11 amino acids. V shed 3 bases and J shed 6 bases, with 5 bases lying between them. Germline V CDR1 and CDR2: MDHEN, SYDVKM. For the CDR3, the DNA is TGTGCCAGCAGTTTTGCGGCTGAAGCTTTCTTT. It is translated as CASSFAAEAFF.

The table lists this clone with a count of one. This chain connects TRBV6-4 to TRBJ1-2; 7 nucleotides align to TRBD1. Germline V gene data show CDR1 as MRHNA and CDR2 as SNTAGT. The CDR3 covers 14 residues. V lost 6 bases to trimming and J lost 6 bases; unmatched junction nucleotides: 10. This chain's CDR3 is CASRDDREKNGYTF. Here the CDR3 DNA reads TGTGCCAGCAGGGATGACAGGGAAAAGAATGGCTACACCTTC.

The CDR3 loop is CASSPNLRTGEYNEQFF. The CDR3 coding sequence is TGTGCCAGCAGCCCAAACCTACGGACAGGGGAATACAATGAGCAGTTCTTC. The gene calls are TRBV4-2 and TRBJ2-1, with 9 bases aligning to TRBD1. The CDR3 is 17 amino acids. Per the germline V gene, CDR1 is LGHNA and CDR2 is YNFKEQ. Germline trimming cut 4 bases from V and 4 bases from J; bases unmatched to any gene: 11.

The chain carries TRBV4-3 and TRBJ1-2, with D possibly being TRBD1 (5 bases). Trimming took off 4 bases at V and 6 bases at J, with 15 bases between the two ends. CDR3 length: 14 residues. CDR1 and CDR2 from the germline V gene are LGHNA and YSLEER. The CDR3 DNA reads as TGCGCCAGCAGCCTGGGAAGGTTCAGGGATGGCTACACCTTC. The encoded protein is CASSLGRFRDGYTF.

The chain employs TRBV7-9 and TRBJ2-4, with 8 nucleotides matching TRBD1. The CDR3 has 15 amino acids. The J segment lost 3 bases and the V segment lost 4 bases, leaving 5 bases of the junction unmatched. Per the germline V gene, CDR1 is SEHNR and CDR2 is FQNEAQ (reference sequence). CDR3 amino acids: CASSYDRGNKNIQYF. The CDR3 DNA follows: TGTGCCAGCAGCTACGACAGGGGTAACAAAAACATTCAGTACTTC.

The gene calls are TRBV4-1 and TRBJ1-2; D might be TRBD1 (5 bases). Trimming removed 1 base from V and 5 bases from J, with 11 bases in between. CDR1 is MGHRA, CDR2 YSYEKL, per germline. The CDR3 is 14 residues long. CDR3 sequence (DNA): TGCGCCAGCAGCCAAGGAGCAGGGCGGTATGGCTACACCTTC. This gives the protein CASSQGAGRYGYTF.

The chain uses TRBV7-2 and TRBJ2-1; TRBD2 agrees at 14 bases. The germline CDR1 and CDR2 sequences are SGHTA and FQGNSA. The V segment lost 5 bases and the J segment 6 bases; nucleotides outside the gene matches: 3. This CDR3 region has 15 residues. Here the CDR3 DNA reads TGTGCCAGCAGCCCGGGACTAGCGGGAGTCAATGAGCAGTTCTTC. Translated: CASSPGLAGVNEQFF.

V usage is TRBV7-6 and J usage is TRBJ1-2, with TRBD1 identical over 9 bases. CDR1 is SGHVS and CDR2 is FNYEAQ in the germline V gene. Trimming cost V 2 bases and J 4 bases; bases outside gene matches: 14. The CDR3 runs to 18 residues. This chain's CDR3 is CASSLSGTGRAGSYGYTF. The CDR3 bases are TGTGCCAGCAGCTTATCCGGGACAGGGAGGGCGGGTAGCTATGGCTACACCTTC. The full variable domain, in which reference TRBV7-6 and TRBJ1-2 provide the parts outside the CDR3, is GAGVSQSPRYKVTKRGQDVALRCDPISGHVSLYWYRQALGQGPEFLTYFNYEAQQDKSGLPNDRFSAERPEGSISTLTIQRTEQRDSAMYRCASSLSGTGRAGSYGYTFGSGTRLTVV.

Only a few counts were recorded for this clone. DNA for the CDR3: TGTGCCAGTCGACCCGTCGGGAGCAACACTGAAGCTTTCTTT. It is translated as CASRPVGSNTEAFF. The rearrangement uses TRBV19 and TRBJ1-1; unclear D gene. CDR1 is LNHDA, CDR2 SQIVND, per germline (reference sequence). V was cut by 8 bases and J by 2 bases, with 15 bases left in between. The CDR3 sequence is 14 residues long. The full variable domain, with the rest looked up from reference TRBV19 and TRBJ1-1, is DGGITQSPKYLFRKEGQNVTLSCEQNLNHDAMYWYRQDPGQGLRLIYYSQIVNDFQKGDIAEGYSVSREKKESFPLTVTSAQKNPTAFYLCASRPVGSNTEAFFGQGTRLTVV.

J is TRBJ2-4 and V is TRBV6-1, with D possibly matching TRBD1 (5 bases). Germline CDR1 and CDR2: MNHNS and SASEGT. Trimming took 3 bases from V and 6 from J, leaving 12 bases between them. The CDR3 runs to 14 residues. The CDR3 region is CASSDWGKTNIQYF. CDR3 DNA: TGTGCCAGCAGTGATTGGGGCAAGACAAACATTCAGTACTTC.

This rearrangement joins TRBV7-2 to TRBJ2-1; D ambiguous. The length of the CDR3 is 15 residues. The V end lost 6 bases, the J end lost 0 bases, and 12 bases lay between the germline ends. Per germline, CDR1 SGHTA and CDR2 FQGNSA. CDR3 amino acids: CASRQTASSYNEQFF. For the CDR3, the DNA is TGTGCCAGCAGACAGACCGCCAGCTCCTACAATGAGCAGTTCTTC. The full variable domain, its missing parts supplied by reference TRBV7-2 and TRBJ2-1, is GAGVSQSPSNKVTEKGKDVELRCDPISGHTALYWYRQSLGQGLEFLIYFQGNSAPDKSGLPSDRFSAERTGGSVSTLTIQRTQQEDSAVYLCASRQTASSYNEQFFGPGTRLTVL.

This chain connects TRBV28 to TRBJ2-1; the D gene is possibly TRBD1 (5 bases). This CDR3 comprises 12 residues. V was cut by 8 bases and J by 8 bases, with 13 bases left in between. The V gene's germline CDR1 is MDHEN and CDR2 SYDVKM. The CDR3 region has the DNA TGTGCCAGCGGGGCCGGAAGGGATGAGCAGTTCTTC. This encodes CASGAGRDEQFF.

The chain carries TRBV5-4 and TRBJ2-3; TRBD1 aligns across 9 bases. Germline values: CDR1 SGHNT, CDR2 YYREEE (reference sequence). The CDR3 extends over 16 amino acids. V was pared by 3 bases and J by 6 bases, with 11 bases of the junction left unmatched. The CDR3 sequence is CASSSTGTGTVDTQYF. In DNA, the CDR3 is TGTGCCAGCAGCTCTACCGGGACAGGGACGGTCGATACGCAGTATTTT.

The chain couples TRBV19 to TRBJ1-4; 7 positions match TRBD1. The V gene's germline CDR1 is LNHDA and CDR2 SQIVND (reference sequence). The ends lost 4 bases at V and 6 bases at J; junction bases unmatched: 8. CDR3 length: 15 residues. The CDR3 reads CASSTSGTAHEKLFF. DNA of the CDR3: TGTGCCAGTAGTACATCCGGGACAGCGCATGAAAAACTGTTTTTT.

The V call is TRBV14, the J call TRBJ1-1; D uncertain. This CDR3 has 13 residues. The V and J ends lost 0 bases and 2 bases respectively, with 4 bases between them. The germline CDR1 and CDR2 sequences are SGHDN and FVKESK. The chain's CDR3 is CASSQDHNTEAFF. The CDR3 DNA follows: TGTGCCAGCAGCCAAGATCATAACACTGAAGCTTTCTTT.

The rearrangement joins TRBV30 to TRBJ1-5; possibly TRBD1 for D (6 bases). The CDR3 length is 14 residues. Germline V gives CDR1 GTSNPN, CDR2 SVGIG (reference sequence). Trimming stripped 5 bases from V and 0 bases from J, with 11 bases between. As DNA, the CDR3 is TGTGCCTGGGAGCGGGGGGCTAGCAATCAGCCCCAGCATTTT. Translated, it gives CAWERGASNQPQHF.

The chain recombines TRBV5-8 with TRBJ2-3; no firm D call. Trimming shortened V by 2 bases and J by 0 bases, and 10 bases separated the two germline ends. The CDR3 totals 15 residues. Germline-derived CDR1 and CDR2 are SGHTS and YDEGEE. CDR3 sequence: CASSFNSLSTDTQYF. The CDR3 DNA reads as TGTGCCAGCAGCTTCAACAGCCTTAGCACAGATACGCAGTATTTT.

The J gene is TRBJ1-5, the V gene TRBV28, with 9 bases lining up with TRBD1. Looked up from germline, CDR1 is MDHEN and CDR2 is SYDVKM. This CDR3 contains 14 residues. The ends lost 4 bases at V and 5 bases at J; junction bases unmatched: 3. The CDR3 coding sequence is TGTGCCAGCAGTTCCCGACAGGGGGATCAGCCCCAGCATTTT. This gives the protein CASSSRQGDQPQHF.

CDR3 DNA sequence: TGTGCCAGCAGCCCGAAACCCGGGACAGGGGTAGAGACCCAGTACTTC. Amino acid sequence: CASSPKPGTGVETQYF. V usage is TRBV28 and J usage is TRBJ2-5; 10 bases are shared with TRBD1. Trimming cost V 6 bases and J 4 bases; bases outside gene matches: 11. CDR3 length equals 16 residues. In germline, CDR1 is MDHEN, CDR2 SYDVKM.